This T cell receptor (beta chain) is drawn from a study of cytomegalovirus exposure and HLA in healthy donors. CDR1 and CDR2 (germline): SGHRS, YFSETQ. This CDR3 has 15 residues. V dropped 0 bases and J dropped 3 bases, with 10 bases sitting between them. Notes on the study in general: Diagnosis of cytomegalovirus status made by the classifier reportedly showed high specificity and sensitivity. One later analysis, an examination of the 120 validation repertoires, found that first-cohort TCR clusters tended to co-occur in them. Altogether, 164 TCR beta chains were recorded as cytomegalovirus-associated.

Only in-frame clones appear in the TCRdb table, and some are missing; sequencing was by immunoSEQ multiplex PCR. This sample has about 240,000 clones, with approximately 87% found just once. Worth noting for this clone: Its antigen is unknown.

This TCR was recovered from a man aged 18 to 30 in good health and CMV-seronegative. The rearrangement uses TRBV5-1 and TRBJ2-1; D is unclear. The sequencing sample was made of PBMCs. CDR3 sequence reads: CASSLAGSNYNEQFF. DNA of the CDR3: TGCGCCAGCAGCTTGGCGGGTAGTAACTACAATGAGCAGTTCTTC.